The 26 T cell receptor beta chains listed next were all sequenced from one sample in a study of cytomegalovirus exposure and HLA in healthy donors. Primers for the PCR totalled 60 Vbeta and 13 Jbeta. Profiled with immunoSEQ multiplex PCR; TCRdb holds only in-frame clones, not every one. Of 310,000 or so clones listed, around 90% are singletons. Specimen: PBMCs. The receptors come from a woman between 18 and 29 years old in good health and CMV-seronegative.

This chain uses TRBV2 with TRBJ1-2; TRBD1 aligns across 7 bases. V gave up 5 bases and J gave up 8 bases; unmatched junction bases: 11. Germline CDR1 is SNHLY and CDR2 is FYNNEI. There are 14 residues in the CDR3. The CDR3 is CASSTSTGERGYTF. CDR3 nucleotide sequence: TGTGCCAGCAGTACTTCAACAGGGGAAAGGGGCTACACCTTC. Together with reference TRBV2 and TRBJ1-2, the CDR3 gives the full variable domain: EPEVTQTPSHQVTQMGQEVILRCVPISNHLYFYWYRQILGQKVEFLVSFYNNEISEKSEIFDDQFSVERPDGSNFTLKIRSTKLEDSAMYFCASSTSTGERGYTFGSGTRLTVV.

The rearrangement joins TRBV6-1 to TRBJ2-7; TRBD2 might be the D (6 bases). The V and J ends lost 6 bases and 2 bases respectively, with 14 bases between them. The CDR3 totals 14 residues. CDR1 and CDR2 (germline): MNHNS, SASEGT. DNA for the CDR3: TGTGCCAGCAGCAGGGACTTTTCGACCTACGAGCAGTACTTC. This sequence encodes CASSRDFSTYEQYF.

This clone occurred once. The chain has TRBV10-3 and TRBJ2-7; TRBD2 might be the D (6 bases). Germline values: CDR1 ENHRY, CDR2 SYGVKD. V was shortened by 2 bases and J by 5 bases, with 16 bases between the two germline ends. This CDR3 is built from 15 residues. CDR3 protein: CAISESTRGSNEQYF. Written as DNA, the CDR3 is TGTGCCATCAGTGAGAGTACGCGGGGTTCGAACGAGCAGTACTTC.

The rearrangement joins TRBV7-2 to TRBJ2-1, with D possibly being TRBD1 (6 bases). The length of the CDR3 is 15 residues. Trimming took 1 base from V and 2 from J, leaving 9 bases between them. Per germline, CDR1 SGHTA and CDR2 FQGNSA. In nucleotides, the CDR3 is TGTGCCAGCAGCTTAGTGGGGACAACCTACAATGAGCAGTTCTTC. It translates to CASSLVGTTYNEQFF.

The chain has TRBV18 and TRBJ2-1; 9 bases agree with TRBD2. The CDR3 extends over 15 amino acids. V shed 1 base and J 4 bases; nucleotides not matched to a gene: 2. Germline V gene data show CDR1 as KGHSH and CDR2 as LQKENI. Here the CDR3 DNA reads TGTGCCAGCTCACCACTAGCGGGGGAATACAATGAGCAGTTCTTC. The encoded protein is CASSPLAGEYNEQFF.

J is TRBJ2-7 and V is TRBV5-5, with TRBD1 matching over 10 bases. Germline V gene sequence: CDR1 SGHKS, CDR2 YYEKEE (reference sequence). The V gene end was trimmed by 2 bases and the J gene end by 5 bases; junction bases not matched to a gene: 7. The CDR3 loop spans 15 amino acids. The CDR3 DNA sequence: TGTGCCAGCAGCTTATCCGGGACAGGGGTCCACGAGCAGTACTTC. Protein: CASSLSGTGVHEQYF. The variable domain in full, completed from reference TRBV5-5 and TRBJ2-7, reads DAGVTQSPTHLIKTRGQQVTLRCSPISGHKSVSWYQQVLGQGPQFIFQYYEKEERGRGNFPDRFSARQFPNYSSELNVNALLLGDSALYLCASSLSGTGVHEQYFGPGTRLTVT.

This chain uses TRBV29-1 with TRBJ2-2, with D tentatively TRBD2 (5 bases). Trimming stripped 4 bases from V and 1 base from J, with 10 bases between. Germline V gives CDR1 SQVTM, CDR2 ANQGSEA. CDR3 length equals 14 residues. CDR3 in amino acids: CSVGEILNTGELFF. The CDR3 DNA follows: TGCAGCGTTGGGGAGATTTTGAACACCGGGGAGCTGTTTTTT.

V gene TRBV20-1 combines with J gene TRBJ2-5, with D perhaps TRBD2 (5 bases). Trimming removed 6 bases from V and 4 bases from J, with 9 bases in between. The CDR3 runs to 11 residues. Germline V gene sequence: CDR1 DFQATT, CDR2 SNEGSKA (reference sequence). CDR3 protein: CSAEDGETQYF. CDR3 sequence (DNA): TGCAGTGCGGAGGACGGAGAGACCCAGTACTTC.

This sequence joins TRBV29-1 and TRBJ1-1, with D maybe TRBD1 (6 bases). V lost 5 bases and J 0 bases, leaving 10 bases between the germline ends. In germline, CDR1 is SQVTM, CDR2 ANQGSEA. This CDR3 is 13 amino acids long. The CDR3 loop is CSVKGHLNTEAFF. CDR3 in DNA: TGCAGCGTTAAGGGACACCTGAACACTGAAGCTTTCTTT.

V is TRBV6-4 and J is TRBJ2-3; TRBD2 matches at 10 bases. The CDR3 runs 14 residues. V lost 2 bases, J lost 4 bases, and 0 bases stayed unmatched. Per the germline V gene, CDR1 is MRHNA and CDR2 is SNTAGT. For the CDR3, the DNA is TGTGCCAGCAGTGACGGGACTAGCGCAGATACGCAGTATTTT. Translation gives CASSDGTSADTQYF.

This chain uses TRBV25-1 with TRBJ2-2, with TRBD1 matching 9 bases. The CDR3 totals 15 residues. V lost 8 bases and J lost 5; bases outside the gene matches: 9. Germline CDR1 is MGHDK and CDR2 is SYGVNS. CDR3 sequence reads: CASVIGQGWTGELFF. The CDR3 region has the DNA TGTGCCAGCGTTATCGGACAGGGGTGGACCGGGGAGCTGTTTTTT.

This sequence joins TRBV9 and TRBJ2-1; 11 bases are shared with TRBD2. Germline V gene lookup returns CDR1 SGDLS and CDR2 YYNGEE. Trimming removed 0 bases from V and 9 bases from J; junction bases left unmatched: 5. This CDR3 contains 15 residues. The CDR3 sequence is CASSVELAGEGEQFF. DNA of the CDR3: TGTGCCAGCAGCGTAGAACTAGCGGGGGAGGGTGAGCAGTTCTTC.

This clone is a singleton in its sample. A junction end diverges from the germline sequence, so it may reflect a read error. This CDR3 is also generated by other DNA sequences in the sample. This sequence joins TRBV28 and TRBJ1-6, with D uncertain. In germline, CDR1 is MDHEN, CDR2 SYDVKM. The CDR3 contains 17 residues. In DNA, the CDR3 is TGTCTTTCCCAACGGGGAAACTTAAACTCCTATAATTCCCCCCTCCACTTT. It is translated as CLSQRGNLNSYNSPLHF. The variable domain in full, with the rest retrieved from reference TRBV28 and TRBJ1-6, is DVKVTQSSRYLVKRTGEKVFLECVQDMDHENMFWYRQDPGLGLRLIYFSYDVKMKEKGDIPEGYSVSREKKERFSLILESASTNQTSMYLCLSQRGNLNSYNSPLHFGNGTRLTVT.

The chain uses TRBV5-4 and TRBJ2-3, with 13 bases fitting TRBD2. The CDR3 extends over 15 amino acids. Germline lookup yields CDR1 SGHNT and CDR2 YYREEE (reference sequence). After removal of 3 bases from V and 3 bases from J, the junction contained 1 base not matched to a gene. CDR3 sequence reads: CASSSGLAGTDTQYF. CDR3 DNA: TGTGCCAGCAGCTCGGGACTAGCGGGAACAGATACGCAGTATTTT.

This clone has a single count. V and J are TRBV6-1 and TRBJ2-7; D unclear. V dropped 4 bases and J dropped 2 bases, with 6 bases sitting between them. Per germline, CDR1 MNHNS and CDR2 SASEGT. This CDR3 has 12 amino acids. This chain's CDR3 is CASSVSAYEQYF. The CDR3 region has the DNA TGTGCCAGCAGTGTATCGGCCTACGAGCAGTACTTC.

This chain links TRBV7-6 with TRBJ2-3; D not certain. Germline V gene sequence: CDR1 SGHVS, CDR2 FNYEAQ. The CDR3 contains 12 residues. V shed 6 bases and J shed 0 bases, with 4 bases lying between them. CDR3 region: CASRASTDTQYF. The CDR3 nucleotides are TGTGCCAGCAGAGCTAGCACAGATACGCAGTATTTT. Full variable domain (rest looked up from reference TRBV7-6 and TRBJ2-3): GAGVSQSPRYKVTKRGQDVALRCDPISGHVSLYWYRQALGQGPEFLTYFNYEAQQDKSGLPNDRFSAERPEGSISTLTIQRTEQRDSAMYRCASRASTDTQYFGPGTRLTVL.

This rearrangement joins TRBV4-2 to TRBJ1-2; TRBD1 aligns across 8 bases. The CDR3 spans 15 residues. CDR1 is LGHNA, CDR2 YNFKEQ, per germline. J gave up 3 bases and V 1 base, and 4 bases lay outside the gene matches. Here the CDR3 DNA reads TGTGCCAGCAGCCAAGCAGGGGGCGGACACTATGGCTACACCTTC. It translates to CASSQAGGGHYGYTF.

V is TRBV7-9 and J is TRBJ2-7; possibly TRBD1 for D (6 bases). V was shortened by 3 bases and J by 3 bases, with 12 bases between the two germline ends. The V gene's germline CDR1 is SEHNR and CDR2 FQNEAQ (reference sequence). The CDR3 spans 14 residues. The CDR3 region is CASSFSGTIYEQYF. The CDR3 DNA reads TGTGCCAGCAGCTTCTCCGGGACAATCTACGAGCAGTACTTC. Based on the CDR3 plus reference TRBV7-9 and TRBJ2-7, the full variable domain is DTGVSQNPRHKITKRGQNVTFRCDPISEHNRLYWYRQTLGQGPEFLTYFQNEAQLEKSRLLSDRFSAERPKGSFSTLEIQRTEQGDSAMYLCASSFSGTIYEQYFGPGTRLTVT.

The CDR3 DNA reads as TGTGCCAGCAGTTTATGGGACAGGGTTACGACTGAAGCTTTCTTT. This gives the protein CASSLWDRVTTEAFF. This sequence joins TRBV28 and TRBJ1-1; 8 bases line up with TRBD1. Germline assignment: CDR1 MDHEN and CDR2 SYDVKM. The CDR3 is 15 residues long. The J segment lost 5 bases and the V segment lost 0 bases, leaving 5 bases of the junction unmatched.

J is TRBJ2-5 and V is TRBV14; 10 nucleotides align to TRBD1. The CDR3 has 15 residues. With V trimmed by 4 bases and J by 5 bases, 7 bases remained unmatched. Germline CDR1 is SGHDN and CDR2 is FVKESK. The CDR3 reads CASSPRTGGSETQYF. CDR3 in DNA: TGTGCCAGCAGCCCGAGGACAGGGGGGTCGGAGACCCAGTACTTC.

V is TRBV2 and J is TRBJ1-5, with D possibly matching TRBD1 (5 bases). Germline lookup yields CDR1 SNHLY and CDR2 FYNNEI. V lost 7 bases to trimming and J lost 0 bases, with 13 bases between them. The CDR3 has 15 residues. The CDR3 loop is CASTSGWTSNQPQHF. CDR3 DNA: TGTGCCAGCACTTCAGGGTGGACTAGCAATCAGCCCCAGCATTTT.

This clone has just one count. This chain links TRBV2 with TRBJ1-1, with D hard to call. Germline-derived CDR1 and CDR2 are SNHLY and FYNNEI. V gave up 3 bases and J gave up 4 bases, with 12 bases separating them. The CDR3 length is 14 residues. DNA for the CDR3: TGTGCCAGCAGTGAGCGGGTGGGGATCACTGAAGCTTTCTTT. Protein sequence: CASSERVGITEAFF.

V is TRBV19 and J is TRBJ2-2; 9 bases map to TRBD2. The junction had 9 bases not matched to a gene; V was cut back by 4 bases and J by 3 bases. Germline loops: CDR1 LNHDA, CDR2 SQIVND (reference sequence). This CDR3 is built from 17 residues. CDR3 bases: TGTGCCAGTAGTAGCGGGGGGGCCGAAACATACACCGGGGAGCTGTTTTTT. Protein sequence: CASSSGGAETYTGELFF.

This chain links TRBV20-1 with TRBJ2-7; D not certain. Germline CDR1 reads DFQATT; CDR2 reads SNEGSKA (reference sequence). There are 11 residues in the CDR3. V gave up 4 bases and J gave up 1 base, with 5 bases separating them. This chain's CDR3 is CSATRSYEQYF. CDR3 DNA: TGCAGTGCTACCCGGTCCTACGAGCAGTACTTC.

The rearrangement links TRBV2 to TRBJ1-1; D is perhaps TRBD1 (5 bases). Per germline, CDR1 SNHLY and CDR2 FYNNEI. This CDR3 has 14 amino acids. Trimming removed 6 bases from V and 7 bases from J, with 18 bases in between. The CDR3 is CASRGSSRGGEAFF. The CDR3 bases are TGTGCCAGCAGAGGATCTAGTCGGGGGGGTGAAGCTTTCTTT. Full variable domain (rest looked up from reference TRBV2 and TRBJ1-1): EPEVTQTPSHQVTQMGQEVILRCVPISNHLYFYWYRQILGQKVEFLVSFYNNEISEKSEIFDDQFSVERPDGSNFTLKIRSTKLEDSAMYFCASRGSSRGGEAFFGQGTRLTVV.

The V call is TRBV21-1, the J call TRBJ1-2. TRBV21-1 constitutes a pseudogene. The CDR3 runs 17 residues. The CDR3 region is CASSKEVPRGYQNGYTF. DNA for the CDR3: TGTGCCAGCAGCAAAGAGGTCCCTCGGGGGTATCAGAATGGCTACACCTTC.